This entry lists 25 T cell receptor beta chains sequenced from one sample in a study of T cells after yellow fever vaccination. TCRdb ran MiXCR on the 5' RACE reads and lists one entry per CDR3 protein. The data show over 65,000 distinct CDR3 sequences, with 13% seen just once and around 25% held by the top ten. This sample comprised CD8+ T cells not binding an NS4B(214-222) dextramer, sorted from PBMCs, obtained 21 days after the first yellow fever vaccination. These receptors all stem from a man between 18 and 29 years old who received the YFV17D yellow fever vaccine.

Regarding this clonotype: A junction boundary mismatches the germline segment, possibly from a read error. This chain links TRBV7-7 with TRBJ2-1; TRBD2 agrees at 7 bases. CDR1 SSHAT and CDR2 FNYEAQ come from the germline V gene (reference sequence). The CDR3 is 13 amino acids. CDR3 in amino acids: CASSRGGYNEQFF. CDR3 bases: TGTGCTAGCAGCCGCGGGGGCTACAATGAGCAGTTCTTC.

This sequence joins TRBV7-6 and TRBJ2-3; possibly TRBD2 for D (6 bases). There are 16 residues in the CDR3. Per the germline V gene, CDR1 is SGHVS and CDR2 is FNYEAQ. The V end lost 4 bases, the J end lost 5 bases, and 19 bases lay between the germline ends. CDR3: CASSSTRRGLGDTQYF. Here the CDR3 DNA reads TGTGCCAGCAGCTCAACCCGGCGGGGATTGGGAGATACGCAGTATTTT.

CDR3 residues: CASSLERANEQFF. The CDR3 DNA reads TGCGCCAGCAGCTTGGAGAGGGCCAATGAGCAGTTCTTC. The rearrangement uses TRBV5-1 and TRBJ2-1; TRBD2 might be the D (5 bases). Germline loops: CDR1 SGHRS, CDR2 YFSETQ. The V and J ends lost 0 bases and 6 bases respectively, with 7 bases between them. CDR3 size: 13 residues.

Points on this clonotype: Mismatch with germline at one junction end may stem from a read error. The chain carries TRBV9 and TRBJ2-2, with D maybe TRBD2 (6 bases). The CDR3 consists of 15 residues. Germline V gene data show CDR1 as SGDLS and CDR2 as YYNGEE. Here the CDR3 DNA reads TGTTCCAGCAGCCCCGCCGGGAGTCGCATCGGGGAGCTGTTTTTT. As protein: CSSSPAGSRIGELFF.

The V gene is TRBV27, the J gene TRBJ2-7; 9 bases are shared with TRBD1. This CDR3 has 16 residues. From germline, CDR1 is MNHEY and CDR2 SMNVEV (reference sequence). The J segment lost 2 bases and the V segment lost 1 base, leaving 6 bases of the junction unmatched. CDR3 residues: CASSLLGTGSTYEQYF. As DNA, the CDR3 is TGTGCCAGCAGTTTATTAGGGACAGGGTCGACCTACGAGCAGTACTTC.

The J gene is TRBJ2-1, the V gene TRBV12-3 or TRBV12-4; D is perhaps TRBD1 (6 bases). The CDR3 is 14 residues long. The V end was cut by 7 bases, the J end by 8 bases, with 18 bases between. CDR3 nucleotides: TGTGCCAGCACCAATGATCAGGGGAGTGATGAGCAGTTCTTC. It codes for CASTNDQGSDEQFF.

This clonotype ranks as medium-sized. The V call is TRBV10-1, the J call TRBJ2-3; D not certain. The CDR3 has 11 residues. The germline V gene has CDR1 WNHNN and CDR2 SYGVQD (reference sequence). V shed 4 bases and J shed 8 bases, with 7 bases lying between them. The CDR3 DNA reads TGCGCCAGCAGTGGAATTGGTACGCAGTATTTT. It is translated as CASSGIGTQYF.

This clonotype was seen repeatedly, ten times or more. J is TRBJ1-6 and V is TRBV4-1; 7 nucleotides match TRBD1. The V gene's germline CDR1 is MGHRA and CDR2 YSYEKL. Losses at the gene ends were 2 bases for V and 6 bases for J; bases not matched to a gene: 4. The CDR3 is 15 residues long. CDR3 DNA sequence: TGCGCCAGCAGCCAAAGGGACAGTATTAATTCACCCCTCCACTTT. It yields the protein CASSQRDSINSPLHF.

This clonotype was counted only a few times. The chain couples TRBV15 to TRBJ1-2; D is perhaps TRBD1 (5 bases). This CDR3 spans 14 amino acids. V was trimmed by 6 bases and J by 0 bases, leaving 11 bases between them. CDR1 and CDR2 from the germline V gene are LNHNV and YYDKDF (reference sequence). The CDR3 DNA reads TGTGCCACCAGTACCTGGGGCGCTAACTATGGCTACACCTTC. Its translation: CATSTWGANYGYTF.

This clonotype was picked up a small number of times. This rearrangement joins TRBV19 to TRBJ2-7, with D possibly being TRBD2 (5 bases). Germline values: CDR1 LNHDA, CDR2 SQIVND (reference sequence). The CDR3 runs to 15 residues. V was clipped by 5 bases and J by 4 bases, with 18 bases between them. As DNA, the CDR3 is TGTGCCAGTAGTCCCGGGAACTTCTTGGGGTACGAGCAGTACTTC. Translating gives CASSPGNFLGYEQYF.

The rearrangement uses TRBV2 and TRBJ2-3, with unresolved D. The V gene's germline CDR1 is SNHLY and CDR2 FYNNEI. Trimming pared 1 base from V and 3 bases from J, leaving 14 bases between. The CDR3 loop spans 16 amino acids. The CDR3 DNA sequence: TGTGCCAGCAGTGAAGAATTAGACGTTGGGACAGATACGCAGTATTTT. This encodes CASSEELDVGTDTQYF. Drawing the rest from reference TRBV2 and TRBJ2-3, the complete variable domain is EPEVTQTPSHQVTQMGQEVILRCVPISNHLYFYWYRQILGQKVEFLVSFYNNEISEKSEIFDDQFSVERPDGSNFTLKIRSTKLEDSAMYFCASSEELDVGTDTQYFGPGTRLTVL.

CDR3 region: CASSYSSGTNYGYTF. The CDR3 DNA reads TGTGCCAGCAGTTACTCCTCGGGGACAAACTATGGCTACACCTTC. The chain employs TRBV6-2 or TRBV6-3 and TRBJ1-2, with D possibly TRBD1 on 6 matching bases. The CDR3 loop spans 15 amino acids. Trimming took 0 bases from V and 2 from J, leaving 10 bases between them. In germline, CDR1 is MNHEY, CDR2 SVGEGT.

This clonotype has more than one count but fewer than ten. The chain joins TRBV10-3 to TRBJ2-2, with D possibly being TRBD1 or TRBD2 (5 bases each). The CDR3 contains 16 residues. CDR1 and CDR2 (germline): ENHRY, SYGVKD. The germline V and J ends were trimmed by 10 bases and 0 bases, with 18 bases remaining between them. The chain's CDR3 is CATLILWGPNTGELFF. The CDR3 DNA reads as TGTGCCACGCTAATATTATGGGGACCGAACACCGGGGAGCTGTTTTTT.

This clonotype turned up a few times. The V and J genes are TRBV7-9 and TRBJ2-2; D not certain. Trimming left V 5 bases short and J 7 bases short, with 8 bases between. The CDR3 covers 12 residues. Germline CDR1 and CDR2: SEHNR and FQNEAQ (reference sequence). Written as DNA, the CDR3 is TGTGCCAGCAGCCCGACCGTCGGGGAGCTGTTTTTT. Translated, it gives CASSPTVGELFF.

In the case of this clonotype: Germline and junction disagree at one end, which may indicate a read error. The chain is built from TRBV6-2 or TRBV6-3 and TRBJ1-3; the D is unclear. Germline CDR1 reads MNHEY; CDR2 reads SVGEGT. The CDR3 is 16 residues long. CDR3 sequence: CASSYIGQFSGNTIYF. The DNA of the CDR3 is TGTGCAAGCAGTTACATCGGCCAATTCTCTGGAAACACCATATATTTT.

V usage is TRBV5-4 and J usage is TRBJ2-5; D possibly uses TRBD1 or TRBD2 (6 bases each). Per the germline V gene, CDR1 is SGHNT and CDR2 is YYREEE (reference sequence). This CDR3 is built from 14 residues. With 5 bases removed from V and 4 bases from J, the gap between germline ends came to 15 bases. CDR3 sequence reads: CASSFGGGPETQYF. As DNA, the CDR3 is TGTGCCAGCAGTTTCGGTGGGGGGCCAGAGACCCAGTACTTC.

CDR3 in DNA: TGTGCCAGCAGTTGGGAAGGGGCTAGCAATCAGCCCCAGCATTTT. Its protein is CASSWEGASNQPQHF. The chain employs TRBV28 and TRBJ1-5; D may be TRBD1 (5 bases). The CDR3 loop spans 15 amino acids. Looked up from germline, CDR1 is MDHEN and CDR2 is SYDVKM. V was pared by 4 bases and J by 0 bases, with 10 bases between.

This clonotype was found a few times. The rearrangement links TRBV6-5 to TRBJ1-5, with D unresolved. The CDR3 sequence is 13 residues long. V lost 2 bases to trimming and J lost 3 bases, with 5 bases between them. CDR1 and CDR2 from the germline V gene are MNHEY and SVGAGI. CDR3 protein: CASSYGDNQPQHF. The CDR3 DNA is TGTGCCAGCAGTTACGGGGACAATCAGCCCCAGCATTTT.

The rearrangement links TRBV7-2 to TRBJ2-3, with 8 bases lining up with TRBD2. V lost 1 base to trimming and J lost 6 bases; unmatched junction nucleotides: 6. Germline V lookup: CDR1 SGHTA, CDR2 FQGNSA. The CDR3 has 15 amino acids. CDR3 amino acids: CASSLGGGPVDTQYF. The CDR3 coding sequence is TGTGCCAGCAGCTTAGGCGGGGGGCCAGTCGATACGCAGTATTTT.

The chain carries TRBV19 and TRBJ1-1; 7 nucleotides line up with TRBD1. CDR1 is LNHDA and CDR2 is SQIVND in the germline V gene (reference sequence). V shed 0 bases, J shed 4 bases, and the junction held 2 bases outside the gene matches. CDR3 length: 14 residues. The CDR3 sequence is CASSIDPGGTEAFF. The CDR3 DNA follows: TGTGCCAGTAGTATAGACCCAGGGGGCACTGAAGCTTTCTTT.

The chain carries TRBV14 and TRBJ2-6; 10 nucleotides align to TRBD1. Germline lookup yields CDR1 SGHDN and CDR2 FVKESK. The J segment lost 2 bases and the V segment lost 1 base, leaving 5 bases of the junction unmatched. The CDR3 covers 18 residues. This chain's CDR3 is CASSQGGTGVPGANVLTF. CDR3 DNA sequence: TGTGCCAGCAGCCAAGGAGGGACAGGGGTACCTGGGGCCAACGTCCTGACTTTC.

The chain has TRBV28 and TRBJ2-5; no reliable D call. CDR3 length: 13 amino acids. V shed 5 bases and J shed 2 bases, with 9 bases lying between them. CDR1 MDHEN and CDR2 SYDVKM come from the germline V gene. Written as DNA, the CDR3 is TGTGCCAGCAGTCCTCTGGAGCAAGAGACCCAGTACTTC. It is translated as CASSPLEQETQYF.

J is TRBJ2-1 and V is TRBV7-9; D is tentatively TRBD1 or TRBD2 (7 bases each). The germline V gene has CDR1 SEHNR and CDR2 FQNEAQ (reference sequence). Trimming left V 5 bases short and J 6 bases short, with 20 bases between. The CDR3 has 16 residues. The CDR3 is CASSPWGGTEINEQFF. CDR3 in DNA: TGTGCCAGCAGCCCCTGGGGAGGGACAGAGATCAATGAGCAGTTCTTC. The entire variable domain, with the rest obtained from reference TRBV7-9 and TRBJ2-1, is as follows: DTGVSQNPRHKITKRGQNVTFRCDPISEHNRLYWYRQTLGQGPEFLTYFQNEAQLEKSRLLSDRFSAERPKGSFSTLEIQRTEQGDSAMYLCASSPWGGTEINEQFFGPGTRLTVL.

The gene calls are TRBV12-3 or TRBV12-4 and TRBJ2-2; D possibly corresponds to TRBD2 (5 bases). CDR3 length equals 16 residues. Trimming took off 2 bases at V and 3 bases at J, with 13 bases between the two ends. CDR3 sequence reads: CASSLLTSVYTGELFF. The CDR3 bases are TGTGCCAGCAGTTTACTTACTAGTGTATACACCGGGGAGCTGTTTTTT.

This chain links TRBV15 with TRBJ1-3; 11 bases map to TRBD1. The V gene's germline CDR1 is LNHNV and CDR2 YYDKDF (reference sequence). V lost 5 bases to trimming and J lost 3 bases; unmatched junction nucleotides: 6. This CDR3 is 16 amino acids long. CDR3 sequence: CATSGWTGGIGNTIYF. The CDR3 DNA is TGTGCCACCAGCGGATGGACAGGGGGCATTGGAAACACCATATATTTT.